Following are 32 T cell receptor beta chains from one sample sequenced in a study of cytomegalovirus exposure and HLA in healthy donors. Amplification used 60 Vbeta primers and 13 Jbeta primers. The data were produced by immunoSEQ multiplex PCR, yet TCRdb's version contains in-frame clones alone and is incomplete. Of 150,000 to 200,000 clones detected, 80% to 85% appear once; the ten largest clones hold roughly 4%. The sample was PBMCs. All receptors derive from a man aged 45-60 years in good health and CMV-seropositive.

The CDR3 DNA is TGCGCCAGCAGCTTTGGGCTGGGAGTGTACAGCATAGGCTACACCTTC. Translation gives CASSFGLGVYSIGYTF. The V gene is TRBV5-1, the J gene TRBJ1-2; unclear D gene. Germline-derived CDR1 and CDR2 are SGHRS and YFSETQ. V gave up 2 bases and J gave up 8 bases, with 22 bases separating them. The CDR3 spans 16 residues.

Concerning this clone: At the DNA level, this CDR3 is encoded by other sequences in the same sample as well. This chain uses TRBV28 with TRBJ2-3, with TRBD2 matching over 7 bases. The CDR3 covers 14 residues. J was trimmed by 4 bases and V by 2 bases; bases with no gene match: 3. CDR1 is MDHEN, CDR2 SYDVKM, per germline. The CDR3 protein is CASSLAGEADTQYF. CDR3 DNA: TGTGCCAGCAGTTTAGCGGGAGAGGCAGATACGCAGTATTTT.

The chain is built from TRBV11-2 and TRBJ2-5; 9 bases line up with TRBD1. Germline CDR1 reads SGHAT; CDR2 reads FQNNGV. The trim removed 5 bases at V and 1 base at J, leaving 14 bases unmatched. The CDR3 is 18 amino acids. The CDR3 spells CASSLEGGTGLFQETQYF. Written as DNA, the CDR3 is TGTGCCAGCAGCCTCGAGGGCGGGACAGGGCTATTCCAAGAGACCCAGTACTTC.

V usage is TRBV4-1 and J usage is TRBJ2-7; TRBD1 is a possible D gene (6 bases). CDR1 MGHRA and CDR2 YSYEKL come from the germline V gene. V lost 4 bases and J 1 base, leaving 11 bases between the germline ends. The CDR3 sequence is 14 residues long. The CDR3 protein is CASSPNRASYEQYF. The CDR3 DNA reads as TGCGCCAGCAGCCCAAACAGGGCTTCCTACGAGCAGTACTTC.

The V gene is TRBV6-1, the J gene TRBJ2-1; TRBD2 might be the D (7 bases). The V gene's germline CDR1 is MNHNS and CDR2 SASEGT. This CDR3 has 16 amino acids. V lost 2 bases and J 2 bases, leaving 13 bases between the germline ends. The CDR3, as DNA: TGTGCCAGCAGTGAAAGTAGGGGGGGACCCTACAATGAGCAGTTCTTC. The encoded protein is CASSESRGGPYNEQFF.

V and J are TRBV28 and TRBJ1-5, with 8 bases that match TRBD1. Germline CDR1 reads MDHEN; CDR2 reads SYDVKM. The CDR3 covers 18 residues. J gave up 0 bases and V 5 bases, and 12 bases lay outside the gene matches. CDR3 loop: CASSAPGQVEDSNQPQHF. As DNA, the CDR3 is TGTGCCAGCAGTGCGCCGGGACAGGTAGAGGATAGCAATCAGCCCCAGCATTTT.

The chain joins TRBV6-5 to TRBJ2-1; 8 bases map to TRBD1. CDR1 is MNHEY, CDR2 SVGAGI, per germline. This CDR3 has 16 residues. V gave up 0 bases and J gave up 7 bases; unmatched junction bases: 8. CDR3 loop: CASSYSGQGAGNEQFF. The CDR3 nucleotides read TGTGCCAGCAGTTACTCTGGGCAGGGGGCAGGGAATGAGCAGTTCTTC.

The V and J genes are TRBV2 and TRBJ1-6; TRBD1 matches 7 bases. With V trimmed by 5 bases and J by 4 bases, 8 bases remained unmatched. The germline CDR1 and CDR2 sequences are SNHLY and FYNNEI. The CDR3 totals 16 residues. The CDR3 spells CASSNRGRVYNSPLHF. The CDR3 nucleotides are TGTGCCAGCAGTAACAGGGGACGGGTTTATAATTCACCCCTCCACTTT.

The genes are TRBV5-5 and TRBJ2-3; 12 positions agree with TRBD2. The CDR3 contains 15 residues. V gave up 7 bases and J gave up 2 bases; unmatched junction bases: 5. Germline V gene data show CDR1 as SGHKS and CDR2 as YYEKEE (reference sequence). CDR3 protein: CASVLAGGFTDTQYF. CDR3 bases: TGTGCCAGCGTACTAGCGGGGGGTTTCACAGATACGCAGTATTTT.

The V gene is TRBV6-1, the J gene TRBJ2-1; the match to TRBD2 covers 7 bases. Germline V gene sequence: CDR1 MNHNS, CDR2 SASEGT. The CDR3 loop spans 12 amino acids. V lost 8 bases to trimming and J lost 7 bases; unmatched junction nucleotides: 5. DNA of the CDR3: TGTGCCAGCGGGAGGGCCGGGAATGAGCAGTTCTTC. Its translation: CASGRAGNEQFF.

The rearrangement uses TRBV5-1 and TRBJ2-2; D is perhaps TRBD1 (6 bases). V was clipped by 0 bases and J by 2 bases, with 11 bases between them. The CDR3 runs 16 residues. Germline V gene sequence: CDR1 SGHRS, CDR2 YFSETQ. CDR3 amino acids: CASSLVGASNTGELFF. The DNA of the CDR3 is TGCGCCAGCAGCTTGGTGGGGGCATCTAACACCGGGGAGCTGTTTTTT.

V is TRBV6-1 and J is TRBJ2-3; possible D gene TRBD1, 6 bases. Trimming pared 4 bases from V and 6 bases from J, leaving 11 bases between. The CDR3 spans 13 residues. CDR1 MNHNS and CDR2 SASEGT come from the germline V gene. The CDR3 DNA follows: TGTGCCAGCAGTGCAGGGGCGTACGATACGCAGTATTTT. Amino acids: CASSAGAYDTQYF.

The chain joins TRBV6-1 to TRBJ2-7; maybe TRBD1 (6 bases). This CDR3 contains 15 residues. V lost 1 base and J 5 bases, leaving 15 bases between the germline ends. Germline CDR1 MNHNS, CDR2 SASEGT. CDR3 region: CASSEEYRVNDEQYF. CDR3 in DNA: TGTGCCAGCAGTGAAGAGTACAGGGTAAACGACGAGCAGTACTTC.

CDR3 loop: CAWSEQGVGYTF. In DNA form, the CDR3 reads TGTGCCTGGAGTGAACAGGGGGTTGGCTACACCTTC. This sequence joins TRBV30 and TRBJ1-2; 8 bases fit TRBD1. Germline V gene sequence: CDR1 GTSNPN, CDR2 SVGIG (reference sequence). The CDR3 has 12 amino acids. J gave up 7 bases and V 1 base, and 2 bases lay outside the gene matches.

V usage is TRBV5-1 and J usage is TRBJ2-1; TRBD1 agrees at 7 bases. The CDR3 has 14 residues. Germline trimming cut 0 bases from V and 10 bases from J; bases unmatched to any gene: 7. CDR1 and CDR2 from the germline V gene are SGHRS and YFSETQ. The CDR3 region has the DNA TGCGCCAGCAGCTTGGAACCAGGGGGACGCGAGCAGTTCTTC. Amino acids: CASSLEPGGREQFF.

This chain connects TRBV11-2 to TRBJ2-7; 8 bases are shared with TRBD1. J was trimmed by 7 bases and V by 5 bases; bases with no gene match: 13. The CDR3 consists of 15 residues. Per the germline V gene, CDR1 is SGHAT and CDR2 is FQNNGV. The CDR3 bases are TGTGCCAGCAGCATAGGGACAGGTGGCCCCCAGGAGCAGTACTTC. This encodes CASSIGTGGPQEQYF. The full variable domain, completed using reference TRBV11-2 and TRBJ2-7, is EAGVAQSPRYKIIEKRQSVAFWCNPISGHATLYWYQQILGQGPKLLIQFQNNGVVDDSQLPKDRFSAERLKGVDSTLKIQPAKLEDSAVYLCASSIGTGGPQEQYFGPGTRLTVT.

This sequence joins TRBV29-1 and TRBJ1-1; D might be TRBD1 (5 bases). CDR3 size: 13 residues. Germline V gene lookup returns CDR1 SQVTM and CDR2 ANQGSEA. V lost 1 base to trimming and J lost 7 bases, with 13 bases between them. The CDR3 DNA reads TGCAGCGTTGAAGTTGGGGTAGGGGTTGAAGCTTTCTTT. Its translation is CSVEVGVGVEAFF.

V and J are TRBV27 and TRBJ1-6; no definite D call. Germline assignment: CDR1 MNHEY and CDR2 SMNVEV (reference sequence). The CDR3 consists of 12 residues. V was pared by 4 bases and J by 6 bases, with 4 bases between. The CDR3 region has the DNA TGTGCCAGCAGTTCGTTTAATTCACCCCTCCACTTT. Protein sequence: CASSSFNSPLHF.

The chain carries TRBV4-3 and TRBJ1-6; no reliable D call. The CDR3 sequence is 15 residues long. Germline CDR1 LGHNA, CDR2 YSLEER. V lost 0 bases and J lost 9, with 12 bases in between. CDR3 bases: TGCGCCAGCAGCCAAGATAGAGGGTACGGTTCACCCCTCCACTTT. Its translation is CASSQDRGYGSPLHF.

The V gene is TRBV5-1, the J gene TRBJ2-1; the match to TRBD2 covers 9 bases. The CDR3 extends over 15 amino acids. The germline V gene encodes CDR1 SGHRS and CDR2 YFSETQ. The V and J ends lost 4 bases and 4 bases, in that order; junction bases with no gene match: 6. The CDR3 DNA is TGCGCCAGCAGCATGCGCGGGGGGGCTTACAATGAGCAGTTCTTC. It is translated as CASSMRGGAYNEQFF. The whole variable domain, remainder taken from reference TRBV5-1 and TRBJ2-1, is KAGVTQTPRYLIKTRGQQVTLSCSPISGHRSVSWYQQTPGQGLQFLFEYFSETQRNKGNFPGRFSGRQFSNSRSEMNVSTLELGDSALYLCASSMRGGAYNEQFFGPGTRLTVL.

For the CDR3, the DNA is TGTGCCAGCAGCCCCACCTTCCAGGGGGCGAGAGAGCAGTACTTC. Protein: CASSPTFQGAREQYF. The V and J genes are TRBV7-6 and TRBJ2-7, with 8 bases matching TRBD1. The CDR3 sequence is 15 residues long. The V segment lost 5 bases and the J segment 7 bases; nucleotides outside the gene matches: 13. Germline V gene data show CDR1 as SGHVS and CDR2 as FNYEAQ.

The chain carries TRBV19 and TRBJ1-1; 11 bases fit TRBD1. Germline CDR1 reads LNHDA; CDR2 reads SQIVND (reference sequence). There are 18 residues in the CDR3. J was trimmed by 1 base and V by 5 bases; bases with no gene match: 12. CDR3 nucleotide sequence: TGTGCCAGTAGTCCCGGGGGGACAGGGGGAGACGGGAACACTGAAGCTTTCTTT. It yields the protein CASSPGGTGGDGNTEAFF.

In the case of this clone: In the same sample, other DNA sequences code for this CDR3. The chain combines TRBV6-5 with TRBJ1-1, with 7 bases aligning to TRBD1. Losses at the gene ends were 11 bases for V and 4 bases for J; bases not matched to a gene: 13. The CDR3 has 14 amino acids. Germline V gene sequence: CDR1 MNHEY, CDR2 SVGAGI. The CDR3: CAGKLQGLGTEAFF. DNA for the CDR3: TGTGCCGGAAAATTACAGGGGTTGGGCACTGAAGCTTTCTTT.

The CDR3 nucleotides are TGTGCCAGCAGTATCGGGACAGGGTCCCGCTATGGCTACACCTTC. Encoded protein: CASSIGTGSRYGYTF. The chain is built from TRBV27 and TRBJ1-2, with TRBD1 matching over 9 bases. Germline CDR1 is MNHEY and CDR2 is SMNVEV (reference sequence). The V and J ends lost 5 bases and 4 bases, in that order; junction bases with no gene match: 8. The CDR3 runs to 15 residues.

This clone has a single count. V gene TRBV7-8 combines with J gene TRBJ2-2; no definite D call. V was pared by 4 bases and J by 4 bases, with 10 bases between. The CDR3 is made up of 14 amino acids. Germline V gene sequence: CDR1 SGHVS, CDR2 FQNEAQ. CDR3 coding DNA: TGTGCCAGCAGCTGGAGTAGCAGCACCGGGGAGCTGTTTTTT. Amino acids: CASSWSSSTGELFF.

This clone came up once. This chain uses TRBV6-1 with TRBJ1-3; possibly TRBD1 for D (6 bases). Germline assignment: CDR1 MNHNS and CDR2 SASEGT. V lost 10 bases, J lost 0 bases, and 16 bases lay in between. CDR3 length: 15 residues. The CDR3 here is CAIQDLTGSGNTIYF. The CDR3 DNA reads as TGTGCCATCCAAGACTTGACAGGCTCTGGAAACACCATATATTTT.

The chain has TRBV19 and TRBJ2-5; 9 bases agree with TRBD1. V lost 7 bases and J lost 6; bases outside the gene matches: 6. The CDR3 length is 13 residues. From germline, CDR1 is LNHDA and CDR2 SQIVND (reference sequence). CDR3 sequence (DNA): TGTGCCAGTACTCCGACAGGGGGAAAGACCCAGTACTTC. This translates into CASTPTGGKTQYF.

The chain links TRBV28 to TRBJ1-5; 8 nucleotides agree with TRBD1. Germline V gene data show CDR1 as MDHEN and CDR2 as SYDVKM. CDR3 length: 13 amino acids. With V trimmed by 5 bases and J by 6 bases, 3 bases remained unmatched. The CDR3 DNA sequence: TGTGCCAGCAGTCAGGGGGCAGTTCAGCCCCAGCATTTT. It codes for CASSQGAVQPQHF.

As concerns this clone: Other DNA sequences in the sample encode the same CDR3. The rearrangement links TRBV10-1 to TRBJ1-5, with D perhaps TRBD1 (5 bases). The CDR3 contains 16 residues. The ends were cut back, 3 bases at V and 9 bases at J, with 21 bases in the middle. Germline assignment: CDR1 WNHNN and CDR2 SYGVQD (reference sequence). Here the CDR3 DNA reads TGCGCCAGCAGTGACGTAACAGGCTCCCATGGTTCGCCCCAGCATTTT. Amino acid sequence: CASSDVTGSHGSPQHF.

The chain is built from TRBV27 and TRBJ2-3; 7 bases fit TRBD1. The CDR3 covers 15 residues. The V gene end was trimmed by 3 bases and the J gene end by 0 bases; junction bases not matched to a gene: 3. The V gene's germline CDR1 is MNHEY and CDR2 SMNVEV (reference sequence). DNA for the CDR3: TGTGCCAGCAGTTTTCAGGGACAGAGCACAGATACGCAGTATTTT. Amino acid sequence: CASSFQGQSTDTQYF.

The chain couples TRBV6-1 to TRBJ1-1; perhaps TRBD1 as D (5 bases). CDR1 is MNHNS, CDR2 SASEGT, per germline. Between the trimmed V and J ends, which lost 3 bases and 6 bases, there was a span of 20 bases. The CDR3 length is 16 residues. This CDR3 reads CASSDPGHRFGPEAFF. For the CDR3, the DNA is TGTGCCAGCAGTGACCCCGGACACCGGTTTGGACCTGAAGCTTTCTTT.

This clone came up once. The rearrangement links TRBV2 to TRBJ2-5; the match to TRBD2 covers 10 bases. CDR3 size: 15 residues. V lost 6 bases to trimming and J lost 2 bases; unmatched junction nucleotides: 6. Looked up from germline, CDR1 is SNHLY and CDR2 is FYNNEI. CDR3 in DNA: TGTGCCAGCAGCCCTAGCGGGAGTTCTCAAGAGACCCAGTACTTC. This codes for CASSPSGSSQETQYF.